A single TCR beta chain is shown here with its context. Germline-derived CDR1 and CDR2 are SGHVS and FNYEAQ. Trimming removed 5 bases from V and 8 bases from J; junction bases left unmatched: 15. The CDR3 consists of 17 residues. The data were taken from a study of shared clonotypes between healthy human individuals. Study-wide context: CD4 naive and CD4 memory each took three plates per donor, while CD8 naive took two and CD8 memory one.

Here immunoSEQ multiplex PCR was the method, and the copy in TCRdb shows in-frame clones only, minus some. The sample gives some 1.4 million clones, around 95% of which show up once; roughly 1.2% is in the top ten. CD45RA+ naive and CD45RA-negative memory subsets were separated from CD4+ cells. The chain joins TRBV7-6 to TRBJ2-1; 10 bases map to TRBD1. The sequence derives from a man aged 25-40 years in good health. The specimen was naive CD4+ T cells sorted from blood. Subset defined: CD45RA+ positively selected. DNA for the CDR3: TGTGCCAGCAGCGCAAGACAGGGGGCCCGTTCGTTCTATGAGCAGTTCTTC. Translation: CASSARQGARSFYEQFF.